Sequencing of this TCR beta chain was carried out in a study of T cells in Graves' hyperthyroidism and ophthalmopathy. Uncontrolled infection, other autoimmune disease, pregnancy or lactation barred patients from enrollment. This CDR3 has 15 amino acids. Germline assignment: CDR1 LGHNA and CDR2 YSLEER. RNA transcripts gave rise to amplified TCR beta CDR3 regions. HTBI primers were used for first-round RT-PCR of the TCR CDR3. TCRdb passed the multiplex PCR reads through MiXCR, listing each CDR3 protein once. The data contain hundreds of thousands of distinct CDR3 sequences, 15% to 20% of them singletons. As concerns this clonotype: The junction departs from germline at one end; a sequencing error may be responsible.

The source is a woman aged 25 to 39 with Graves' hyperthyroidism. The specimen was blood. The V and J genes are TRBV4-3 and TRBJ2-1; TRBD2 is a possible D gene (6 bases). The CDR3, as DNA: TGCGCCAGCAGCTTAATACTAGCCGCCTACAATGAGCTGTTCTTC. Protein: CASSLILAAYNELFF.